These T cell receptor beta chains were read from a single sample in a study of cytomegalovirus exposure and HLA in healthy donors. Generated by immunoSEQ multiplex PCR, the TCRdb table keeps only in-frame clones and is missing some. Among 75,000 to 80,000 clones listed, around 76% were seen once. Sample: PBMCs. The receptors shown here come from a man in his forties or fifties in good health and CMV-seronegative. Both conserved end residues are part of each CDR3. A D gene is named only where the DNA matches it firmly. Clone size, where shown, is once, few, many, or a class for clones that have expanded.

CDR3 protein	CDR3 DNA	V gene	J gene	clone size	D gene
CASSSTSGSYNEQFF	TGTGCCAGCAGCTCGACTAGCGGTTCCTACAATGAGCAGTTCTTC	TRBV7-3	TRBJ2-1	NA	TRBD2
CASSLFGDSYEQYF	TGTGCCAGCAGTTTATTCGGGGACTCCTACGAGCAGTACTTC	TRBV28	TRBJ2-7	NA	NA
CASSQSMTGGFPQHF	TGTGCCAGCTCACAATCCATGACAGGGGGATTTCCCCAGCATTTT	TRBV18	TRBJ1-5	NA	TRBD1
CATGTAYNEQFF	TGTGCCACCGGGACAGCCTACAATGAGCAGTTCTTC	TRBV10-3	TRBJ2-1	NA	TRBD1
CASSARRVSGANVLTF	TGTGCCAGCAGCGCCCGGAGGGTATCTGGGGCCAACGTCCTGACTTTC	TRBV7-8	TRBJ2-6	NA	NA
CASSFDSNTEAFF	TGTGCCAGCAGCTTTGACTCGAACACTGAAGCTTTCTTT	TRBV7-2	TRBJ1-1	NA	NA
CASSNLAGGGNEQFF	TGTGCCAGCAGTAATCTAGCGGGAGGGGGGAATGAGCAGTTCTTC	TRBV6-6	TRBJ2-1	NA	TRBD2
CASSVGAAGIYNEQFF	TGTGCCAGCAGCGTAGGTGCAGCGGGAATCTACAATGAGCAGTTCTTC	TRBV9	TRBJ2-1	NA	TRBD2
CASLDRVSYEQYF	TGTGCCAGCCTAGACAGGGTATCCTACGAGCAGTACTTC	TRBV6-5	TRBJ2-7	once	TRBD1
CASSWDRGPYEQYF	TGTGCCAGCAGCTGGGACAGGGGCCCCTACGAGCAGTACTTC	TRBV7-2	TRBJ2-7	NA	TRBD1
CASSSGSGSTNEQLF	TGTGCCAGCAGCTCGGGTAGCGGGAGTACGAATGAGCAGCTCTTC	TRBV7-3	TRBJ2-1	NA	TRBD2
CASRTLAGGYNEQFF	TGTGCCAGTAGGACTCTAGCGGGAGGCTACAATGAGCAGTTCTTC	TRBV19	TRBJ2-1	NA	TRBD2
CASSLSPQGLYQETQYF	TGTGCCAGCAGTTTAAGCCCACAGGGGCTCTACCAAGAGACCCAGTACTTC	TRBV28	TRBJ2-5	NA	TRBD1
CASKRQGNTEAFF	TGTGCCAGCAAGCGTCAGGGGAACACTGAAGCTTTCTTT	TRBV6-5	TRBJ1-1	NA	NA
CAISESERRIGELFF	TGTGCCATCAGTGAGTCCGAAAGGAGGATCGGGGAGCTGTTTTTT	TRBV10-3	TRBJ2-2	NA	NA
CASSLKGINGEQYF	TGTGCCAGCAGCCTCAAGGGGATAAACGGGGAGCAGTACTTC	TRBV7-8	TRBJ2-7	NA	NA
CASSPRGSTPYEQYF	TGTGCCAGCAGCCCCAGGGGGTCCACCCCCTACGAGCAGTACTTC	TRBV9	TRBJ2-7	NA	TRBD1
CASSVARGSSGNTIYF	TGTGCCAGCAGCGTAGCTCGAGGGAGCTCTGGAAACACCATATATTTT	TRBV9	TRBJ1-3	NA	NA
CATAGTYNSYEQYF	TGTGCCACCGCCGGGACTTATAACTCCTACGAGCAGTACTTC	TRBV19	TRBJ2-7	NA	NA
CAWSRGRHEKLFF	TGCGCCTGGAGCAGGGGGCGGCACGAAAAACTGTTTTTT	TRBV30	TRBJ1-4	NA	TRBD1
CASSLNQGLQETQYF	TGTGCCAGCAGCTTAAATCAAGGACTTCAAGAGACCCAGTACTTC	TRBV7-3	TRBJ2-5	NA	NA
CSAWVSGPGEQFF	TGCAGCGCCTGGGTTAGCGGGCCAGGGGAGCAGTTCTTC	TRBV29-1	TRBJ2-1	NA	TRBD2
CASSLSGIPLEQYF	TGTGCCAGCAGCTTAAGCGGTATCCCCCTCGAGCAGTACTTC	TRBV7-8	TRBJ2-7	NA	NA
CASGTGGYEQYF	TGTGCCAGCGGGACCGGGGGTTACGAGCAGTACTTC	TRBV6-6	TRBJ2-7	NA	NA
CASNRASSEQYF	TGTGCCAGCAATCGGGCTAGCTCCGAGCAGTACTTC	TRBV28	TRBJ2-7	NA	NA
CASSDLGQGDTGELFF	TGTGCCAGCAGTGATCTGGGACAGGGTGACACCGGGGAGCTGTTTTTT	TRBV25-1	TRBJ2-2	NA	TRBD1
CASSRRVQETQYF	TGTGCCAGCAGCCGCAGGGTTCAAGAGACCCAGTACTTC	TRBV7-3	TRBJ2-5	NA	NA
CASSLGGTSPLHF	TGTGCCAGCAGCTTAGGAGGGACTTCACCCCTCCACTTT	TRBV7-3	TRBJ1-6	NA	NA
CASSFTRDHYGYTF	TGTGCCAGCAGTTTCACGAGGGATCACTATGGCTACACCTTC	TRBV27	TRBJ1-2	once	NA
CASSLLAGNTEAFF	TGTGCCAGCAGCCTACTCGCAGGTAACACTGAAGCTTTCTTT	TRBV11-2	TRBJ1-1	NA	NA
CSSSSQGGGADTQYF	TGTTCCAGCAGCTCCCAAGGCGGGGGAGCAGATACGCAGTATTTT	TRBV7-9	TRBJ2-3	once	TRBD2
CASSSPTGDSEPQHF	TGTGCCAGCAGTTCTCCGACAGGGGACAGCGAGCCCCAGCATTTT	TRBV6-1	TRBJ1-5	NA	TRBD1
CASSLGLAGVTGELFF	TGTGCCAGCAGCCTAGGACTAGCGGGAGTCACCGGGGAGCTGTTTTTT	TRBV9	TRBJ2-2	NA	TRBD2
CASSQELAGNYEQYF	TGTGCCAGCAGCCAAGAGCTAGCGGGAAACTACGAGCAGTACTTC	TRBV4-2	TRBJ2-7	NA	TRBD2
CSVVGVPGQGKGYTF	TGCAGCGTTGTAGGTGTCCCGGGACAGGGGAAGGGCTACACCTTC	TRBV29-1	TRBJ1-2	NA	TRBD1
CASGSESGRAVDEQFF	TGCGCCAGCGGATCGGAATCCGGGAGGGCCGTTGATGAGCAGTTCTTC	TRBV5-1	TRBJ2-1	NA	TRBD2
CASSLGAGRQETQYF	TGTGCCAGCAGTCTTGGAGCGGGTCGACAAGAGACCCAGTACTTC	TRBV6-1	TRBJ2-5	NA	NA